This section outlines one TCR beta chain sequence together with its context. The data were taken from a study of OX40 agonist ivuxolimab in advanced cancers. Whole-study context: Every 2 weeks, ivuxolimab was infused into the patients intravenously at between 0.01 and 10 mg/kg.

Only in-frame clones appear in the TCRdb table, and some are missing; sequencing was by immunoSEQ multiplex PCR. Among about 69,000 clones listed, nearly 90% were seen once. This CDR3 is built from 13 residues. V lost 5 bases and J lost 1, with 8 bases in between. From germline, CDR1 is SGHTA and CDR2 FQGNSA. The material sequenced was CD4+ or CD8+ T cells sorted from blood, taken in a trial of the OX40 agonist ivuxolimab. V and J are TRBV7-2 and TRBJ2-5; a weak D match, TRBD2 (6 bases). The clonotype was recovered from an adult with an advanced solid tumor such as melanoma, head and neck, liver or kidney cancer. DNA for the CDR3: TGTGCCAGCAGCCGAGCGGGCCAAGAGACCCAGTACTTC. Translated: CASSRAGQETQYF.